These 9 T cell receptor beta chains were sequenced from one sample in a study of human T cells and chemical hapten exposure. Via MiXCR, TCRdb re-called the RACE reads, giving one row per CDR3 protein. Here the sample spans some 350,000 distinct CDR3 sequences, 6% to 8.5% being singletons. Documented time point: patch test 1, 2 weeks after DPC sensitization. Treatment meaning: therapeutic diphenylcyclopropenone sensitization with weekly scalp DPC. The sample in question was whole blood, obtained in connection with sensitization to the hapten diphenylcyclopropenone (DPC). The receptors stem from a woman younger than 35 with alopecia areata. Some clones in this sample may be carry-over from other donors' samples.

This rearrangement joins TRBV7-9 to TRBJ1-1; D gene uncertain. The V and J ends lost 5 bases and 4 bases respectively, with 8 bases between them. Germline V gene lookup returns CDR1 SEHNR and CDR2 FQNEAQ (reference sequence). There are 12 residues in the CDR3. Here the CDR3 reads CASSPGPTEAFF. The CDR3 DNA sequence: TGTGCCAGCAGCCCCGGGCCCACTGAAGCTTTCTTT.

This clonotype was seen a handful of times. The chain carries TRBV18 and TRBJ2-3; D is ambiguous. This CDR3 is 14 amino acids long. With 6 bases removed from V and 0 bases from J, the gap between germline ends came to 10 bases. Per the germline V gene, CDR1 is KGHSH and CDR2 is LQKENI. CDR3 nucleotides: TGTGCCAGCTCTTGGCGGTCGAGCACAGATACGCAGTATTTT. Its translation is CASSWRSSTDTQYF.

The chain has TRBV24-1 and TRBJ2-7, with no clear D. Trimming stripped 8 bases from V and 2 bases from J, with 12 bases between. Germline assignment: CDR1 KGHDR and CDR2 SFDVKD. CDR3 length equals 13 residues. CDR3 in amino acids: CATTLEQPYEQYF. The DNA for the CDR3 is TGTGCCACCACCCTTGAACAGCCCTACGAGCAGTACTTC.

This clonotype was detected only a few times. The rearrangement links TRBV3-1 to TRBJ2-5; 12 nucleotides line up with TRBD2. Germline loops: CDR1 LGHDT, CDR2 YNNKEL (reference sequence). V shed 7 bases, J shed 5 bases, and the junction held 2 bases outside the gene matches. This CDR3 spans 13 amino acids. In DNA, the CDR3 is TGTGCCAGCACCGGACTAGCGGGGGAGACCCAGTACTTC. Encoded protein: CASTGLAGETQYF.

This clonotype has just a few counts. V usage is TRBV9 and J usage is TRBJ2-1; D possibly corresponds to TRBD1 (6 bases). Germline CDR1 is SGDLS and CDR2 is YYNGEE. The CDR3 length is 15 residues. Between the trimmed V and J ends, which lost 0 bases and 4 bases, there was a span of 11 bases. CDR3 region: CASSVDRAEYNEQFF. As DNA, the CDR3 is TGTGCCAGCAGCGTAGACAGGGCAGAGTACAATGAGCAGTTCTTC.

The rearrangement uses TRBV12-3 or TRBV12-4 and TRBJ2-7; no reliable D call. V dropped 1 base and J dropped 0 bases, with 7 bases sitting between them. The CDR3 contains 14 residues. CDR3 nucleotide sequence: TGTGCCAGCAGTTTAGAATTTTCCTCCTACGAGCAGTACTTC. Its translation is CASSLEFSSYEQYF.

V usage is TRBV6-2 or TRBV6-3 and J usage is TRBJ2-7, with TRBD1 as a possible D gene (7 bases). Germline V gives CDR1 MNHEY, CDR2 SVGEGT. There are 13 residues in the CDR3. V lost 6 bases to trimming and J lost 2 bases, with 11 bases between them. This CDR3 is CASRRDSTYEQYF. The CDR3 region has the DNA TGTGCCAGCAGGCGGGACAGTACCTACGAGCAGTACTTC.

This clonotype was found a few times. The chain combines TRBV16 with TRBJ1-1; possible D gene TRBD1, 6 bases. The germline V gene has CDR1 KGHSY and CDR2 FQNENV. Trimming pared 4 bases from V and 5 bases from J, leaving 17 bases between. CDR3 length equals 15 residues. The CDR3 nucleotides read TGTGCCAGCAGCCCGAGGGGGGGGCAAGGGACTGAAGCTTTCTTT. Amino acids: CASSPRGGQGTEAFF. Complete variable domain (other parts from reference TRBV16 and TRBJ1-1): GEEVAQTPKHLVRGEGQKAKLYCAPIKGHSYVFWYQQVLKNEFKFLISFQNENVFDETGMPKERFSAKCLPNSPCSLEIQATKLEDSAVYFCASSPRGGQGTEAFFGQGTRLTVV.

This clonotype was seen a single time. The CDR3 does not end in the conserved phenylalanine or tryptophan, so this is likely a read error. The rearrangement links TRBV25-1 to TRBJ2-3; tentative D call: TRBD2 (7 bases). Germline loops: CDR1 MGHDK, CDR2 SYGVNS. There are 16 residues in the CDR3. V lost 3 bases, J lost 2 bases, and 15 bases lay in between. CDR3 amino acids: CASSEGGTSSTDTQYI. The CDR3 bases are TGTGCCAGCAGTGAGGGAGGGACATCTTCCACAGATACGCAGTATATT.